This TCR beta chain was observed in a study of blood T cells in healthy people across ages. Study-wide background: The capture of about one barcoded beta molecule per two T cells was achieved by template switching.

Sample-barcoded 5' priming and a J-beta primer mix drove a second PCR of about 6 to 12 cycles. TCRdb re-called the 5' RACE reads with MiXCR, one entry per CDR3 protein. The sample lists 650,000 to 950,000 distinct CDR3 sequences; 40% to 50% were seen once. The CDR3 totals 16 residues. The V segment lost 4 bases and the J segment 0 bases; nucleotides outside the gene matches: 8. CDR1 and CDR2 from the germline V gene are SGHDT and YYEEEE. Remarks on this clonotype: Its specificity is not known.

Study conclusions and caveats: Diversity of TCR beta per million T cells declined in a roughly linear way with age.

This chain connects TRBV5-6 to TRBJ2-3, with 7 bases identical to TRBD2. The sequenced sample was blood. The receptor comes from a man between 60 and 75 years old in good health. CDR3 amino acids: CASSPTSASSTDTQYF. CDR3 sequence (DNA): TGTGCCAGCAGCCCAACTAGCGCTTCTAGCACAGATACGCAGTATTTT.